The TCR beta chain under discussion was sequenced for a study of cytomegalovirus exposure and HLA in healthy donors. Whole-study results and caveats: Prediction of most subjects' HLA-A and HLA-B alleles by TCR beta sequences was reportedly accurate. Productive rates of about 90% or about 30% were seen for most TCR beta V segments in an earlier analysis.

V was clipped by 0 bases and J by 12 bases, with 21 bases between them. Looked up from germline, CDR1 is SGHTA and CDR2 is FQGTGA. The CDR3 totals 15 residues. 13 Jbeta primers and 60 Vbeta primers were used for the PCR. The repertoire was sequenced with immunoSEQ multiplex PCR; TCRdb's copy has only in-frame clones and lacks some. This table holds 95,000 to 150,000 clones, around 80% found once. For this clone: Its specificity is unknown.

The sequenced sample was PBMCs. V gene TRBV7-3 combines with J gene TRBJ2-7; TRBD2 is a possible D gene (6 bases). This TCR was sampled from a woman in her twenties or thirties in good health and CMV-seronegative. CDR3 in DNA: TGTGCCAGCAGCTTAACGCCTGGTAGCGGAGCCTTACTGTACTTC. It is translated as CASSLTPGSGALLYF.